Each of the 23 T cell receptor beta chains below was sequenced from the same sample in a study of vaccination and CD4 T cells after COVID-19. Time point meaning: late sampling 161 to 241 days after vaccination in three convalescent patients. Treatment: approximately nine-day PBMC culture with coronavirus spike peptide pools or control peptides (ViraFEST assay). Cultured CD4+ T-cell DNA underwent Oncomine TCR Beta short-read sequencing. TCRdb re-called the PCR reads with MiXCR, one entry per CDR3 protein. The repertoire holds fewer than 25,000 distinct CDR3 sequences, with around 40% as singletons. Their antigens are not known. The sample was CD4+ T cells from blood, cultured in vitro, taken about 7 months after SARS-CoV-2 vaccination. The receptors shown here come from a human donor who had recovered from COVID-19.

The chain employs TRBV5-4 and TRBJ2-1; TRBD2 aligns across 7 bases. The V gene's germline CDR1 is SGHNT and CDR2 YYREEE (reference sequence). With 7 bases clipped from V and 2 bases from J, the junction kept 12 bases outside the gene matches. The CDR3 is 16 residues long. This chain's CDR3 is CASHQASSGTYNEQFF. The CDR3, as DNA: TGTGCCAGCCATCAGGCTAGCAGCGGGACCTACAATGAGCAGTTCTTC.

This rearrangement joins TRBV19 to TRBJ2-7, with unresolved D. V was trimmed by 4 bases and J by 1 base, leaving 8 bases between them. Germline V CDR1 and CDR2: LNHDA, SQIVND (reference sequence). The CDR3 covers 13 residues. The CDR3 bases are TGTGCCAGTAGTACCTCTGTTTCCTACGAGCAGTACTTC. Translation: CASSTSVSYEQYF.

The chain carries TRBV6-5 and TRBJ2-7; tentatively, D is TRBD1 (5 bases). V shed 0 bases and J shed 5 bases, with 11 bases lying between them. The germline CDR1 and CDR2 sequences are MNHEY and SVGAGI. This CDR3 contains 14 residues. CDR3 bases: TGTGCCAGCAGTTACTCGCAGGGTTCCGACGAGCAGTACTTC. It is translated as CASSYSQGSDEQYF.

The CDR3 DNA reads as TGTGCCAGTCGCCGACAGGGAGGGGGAGAGACCCAGTACTTC. This codes for CASRRQGGGETQYF. The gene calls are TRBV19 and TRBJ2-5; D may match TRBD1 or TRBD2 (7 bases each). CDR1 is LNHDA, CDR2 SQIVND, per germline (reference sequence). This CDR3 spans 14 amino acids. V was clipped by 8 bases and J by 4 bases, with 17 bases between them. The full variable domain, completed using reference TRBV19 and TRBJ2-5, is DGGITQSPKYLFRKEGQNVTLSCEQNLNHDAMYWYRQDPGQGLRLIYYSQIVNDFQKGDIAEGYSVSREKKESFPLTVTSAQKNPTAFYLCASRRQGGGETQYFGPGTRLLVL.

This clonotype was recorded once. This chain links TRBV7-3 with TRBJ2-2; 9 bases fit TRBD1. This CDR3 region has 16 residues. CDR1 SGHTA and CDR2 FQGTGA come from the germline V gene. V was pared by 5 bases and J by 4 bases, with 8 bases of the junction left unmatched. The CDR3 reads CASSPIGDRATGELFF. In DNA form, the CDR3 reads TGTGCCAGCAGCCCAATCGGGGACAGGGCCACCGGGGAGCTGTTTTTT.

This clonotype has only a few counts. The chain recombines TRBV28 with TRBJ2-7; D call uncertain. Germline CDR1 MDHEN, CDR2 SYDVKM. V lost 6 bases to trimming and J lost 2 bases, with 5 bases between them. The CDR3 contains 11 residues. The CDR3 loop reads CASSWTYEQYF. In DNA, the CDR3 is TGTGCCAGCAGCTGGACCTACGAGCAGTACTTC.

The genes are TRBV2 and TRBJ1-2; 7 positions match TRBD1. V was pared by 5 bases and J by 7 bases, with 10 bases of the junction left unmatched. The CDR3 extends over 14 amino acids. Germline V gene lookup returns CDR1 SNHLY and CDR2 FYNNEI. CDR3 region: CASSRQGPFSGYTF. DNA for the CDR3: TGTGCCAGCAGTCGACAGGGTCCCTTCTCTGGCTACACCTTC.

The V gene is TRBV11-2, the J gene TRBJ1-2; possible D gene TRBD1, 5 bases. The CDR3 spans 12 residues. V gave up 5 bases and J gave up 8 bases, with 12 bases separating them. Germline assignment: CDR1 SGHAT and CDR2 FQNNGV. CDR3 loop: CASSRRGAGYTF. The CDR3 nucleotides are TGTGCCAGCAGCCGAAGGGGTGCCGGCTACACCTTC.

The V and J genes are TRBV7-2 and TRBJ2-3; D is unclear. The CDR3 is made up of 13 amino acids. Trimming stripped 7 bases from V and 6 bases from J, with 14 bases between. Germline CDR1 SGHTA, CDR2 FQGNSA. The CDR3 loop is CASTATQEDTQYF. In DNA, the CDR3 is TGTGCCAGCACCGCGACCCAGGAGGATACGCAGTATTTT.

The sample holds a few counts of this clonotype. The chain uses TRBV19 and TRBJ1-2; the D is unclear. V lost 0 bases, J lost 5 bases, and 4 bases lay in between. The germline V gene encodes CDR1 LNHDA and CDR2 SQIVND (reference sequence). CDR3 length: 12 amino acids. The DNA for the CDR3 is TGTGCCAGTAGTATAGAGGTTTATGGCTACACCTTC. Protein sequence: CASSIEVYGYTF.

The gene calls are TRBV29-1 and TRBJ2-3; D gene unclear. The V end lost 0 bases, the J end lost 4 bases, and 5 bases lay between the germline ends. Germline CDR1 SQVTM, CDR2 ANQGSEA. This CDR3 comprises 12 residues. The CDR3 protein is CSVEEVPDTQYF. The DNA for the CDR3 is TGCAGCGTTGAAGAGGTCCCAGATACGCAGTATTTT.

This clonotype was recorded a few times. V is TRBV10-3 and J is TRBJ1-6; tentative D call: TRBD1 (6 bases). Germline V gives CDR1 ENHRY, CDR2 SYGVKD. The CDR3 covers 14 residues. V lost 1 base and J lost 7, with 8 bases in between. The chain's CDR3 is CAISELGQNSPLHF. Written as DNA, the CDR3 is TGTGCCATCAGTGAGTTAGGACAGAATTCACCCCTCCACTTT.

The CDR3 is CSADRQRDTVEQYF. In DNA form, the CDR3 reads TGCAGTGCAGACCGACAGCGAGATACGGTCGAGCAGTACTTC. V and J are TRBV20-1 and TRBJ2-1; tentatively, D is TRBD1 (5 bases). The J call may be incorrect, as the DNA end agrees better with TRBJ2-7. CDR1 DFQATT and CDR2 SNEGSKA come from the germline V gene (reference sequence). The CDR3 consists of 14 residues.

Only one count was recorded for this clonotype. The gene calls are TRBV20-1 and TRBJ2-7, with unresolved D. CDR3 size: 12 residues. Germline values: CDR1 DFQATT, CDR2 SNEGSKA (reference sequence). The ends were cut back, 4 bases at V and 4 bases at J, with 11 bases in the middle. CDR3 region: CSATKWSYEQYF. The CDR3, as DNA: TGCAGTGCTACAAAGTGGTCATACGAGCAGTACTTC.

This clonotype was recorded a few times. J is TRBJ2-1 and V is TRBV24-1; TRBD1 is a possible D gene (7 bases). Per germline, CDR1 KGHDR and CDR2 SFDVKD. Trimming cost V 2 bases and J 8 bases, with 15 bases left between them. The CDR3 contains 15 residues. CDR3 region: CATSDSGTERDEQFF. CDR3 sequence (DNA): TGTGCCACCAGTGATTCTGGGACAGAGCGGGATGAGCAGTTCTTC.

The CDR3 is CASSLGQGRSSTDTQYF. The CDR3 DNA reads TGTGCCAGCAGCTTAGGGCAGGGACGCTCTAGCACAGATACGCAGTATTTT. The chain links TRBV7-8 to TRBJ2-3; D tentatively reads TRBD1 or TRBD2 (5 bases each). The CDR3 runs to 17 residues. The V end lost 1 base, the J end lost 0 bases, and 14 bases lay between the germline ends. The germline V gene encodes CDR1 SGHVS and CDR2 FQNEAQ.

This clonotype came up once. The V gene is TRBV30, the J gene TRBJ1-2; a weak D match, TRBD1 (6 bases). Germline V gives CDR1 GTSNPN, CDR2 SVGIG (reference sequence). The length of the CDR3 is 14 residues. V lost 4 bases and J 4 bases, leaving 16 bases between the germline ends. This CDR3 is CAWTHWGRGYGYTF. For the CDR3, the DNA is TGTGCCTGGACCCACTGGGGCAGGGGCTATGGCTACACCTTC.

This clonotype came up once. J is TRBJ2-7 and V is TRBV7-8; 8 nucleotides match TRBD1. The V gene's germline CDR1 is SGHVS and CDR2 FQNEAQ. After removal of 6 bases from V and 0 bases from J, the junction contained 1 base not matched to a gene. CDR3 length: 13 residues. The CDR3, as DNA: TGTGCCAGCAGGCAGGGGGCCTCCTACGAGCAGTACTTC. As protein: CASRQGASYEQYF. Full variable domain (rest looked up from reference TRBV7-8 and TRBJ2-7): GAGVSQSPRYKVAKRGQDVALRCDPISGHVSLFWYQQALGQGPEFLTYFQNEAQLDKSGLPSDRFFAERPEGSVSTLKIQRTQQEDSAVYLCASRQGASYEQYFGPGTRLTVT.

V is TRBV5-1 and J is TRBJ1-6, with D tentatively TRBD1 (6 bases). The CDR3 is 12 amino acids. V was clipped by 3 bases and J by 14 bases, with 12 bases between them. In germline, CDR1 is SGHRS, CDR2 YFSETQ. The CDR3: CASSSTGEALHF. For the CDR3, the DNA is TGCGCCAGCAGCTCGACAGGTGAGGCCCTCCACTTT.

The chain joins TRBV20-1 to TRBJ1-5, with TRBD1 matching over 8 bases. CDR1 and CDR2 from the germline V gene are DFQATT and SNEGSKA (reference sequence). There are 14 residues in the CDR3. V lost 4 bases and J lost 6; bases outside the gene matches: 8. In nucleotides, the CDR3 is TGCAGTGCTACTGACAGGGGTCAGAGTCAGCCCCAGCATTTT. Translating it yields CSATDRGQSQPQHF.

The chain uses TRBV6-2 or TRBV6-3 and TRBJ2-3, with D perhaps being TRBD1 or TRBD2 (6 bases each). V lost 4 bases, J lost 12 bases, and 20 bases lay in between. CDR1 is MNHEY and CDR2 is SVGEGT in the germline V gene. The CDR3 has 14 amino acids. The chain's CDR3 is CASSWGASGATQYF. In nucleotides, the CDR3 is TGTGCCAGCAGTTGGGGGGCCAGCGGTGCTACACAGTATTTT.

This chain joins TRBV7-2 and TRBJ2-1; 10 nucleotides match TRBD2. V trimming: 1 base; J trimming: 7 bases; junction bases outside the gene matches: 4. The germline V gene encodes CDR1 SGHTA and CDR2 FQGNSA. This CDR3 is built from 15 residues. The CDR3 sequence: CASSLGVAGGNEQFF. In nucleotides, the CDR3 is TGTGCCAGCAGCTTAGGGGTAGCGGGAGGTAATGAGCAGTTCTTC. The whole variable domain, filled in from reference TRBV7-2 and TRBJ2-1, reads GAGVSQSPSNKVTEKGKDVELRCDPISGHTALYWYRQSLGQGLEFLIYFQGNSAPDKSGLPSDRFSAERTGGSVSTLTIQRTQQEDSAVYLCASSLGVAGGNEQFFGPGTRLTVL.

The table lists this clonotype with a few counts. CDR3: CASRGGGMSRTYEQYF. The CDR3 bases are TGTGCCAGCAGGGGTGGTGGGATGTCCCGAACCTACGAGCAGTACTTC. This chain connects TRBV6-1 to TRBJ2-7, with D uncertain. The CDR3 sequence is 16 residues long. Trimming took off 6 bases at V and 2 bases at J, with 20 bases between the two ends. Germline loops: CDR1 MNHNS, CDR2 SASEGT.